These 9 T cell receptor beta chains share one sample of origin, sequenced in a study of beta chain features in type 1 diabetes. TCRB transcripts that were expressed got sequenced, as all of the isolated RNA had been reverse transcribed. Generated by immunoSEQ multiplex PCR, the TCRdb table keeps only in-frame clones and is missing some. The sample contains about 450,000 clones, about an eighth of which appear only once. Sequences were obtained from naive CD4+ T cells from blood. Receptor source: a woman aged 18-35 years in good health.

The V gene is TRBV30, the J gene TRBJ2-6, with unresolved D. Germline assignment: CDR1 GTSNPN and CDR2 SVGIG (reference sequence). V lost 2 bases to trimming and J lost 3 bases, with 11 bases between them. This CDR3 has 15 residues. The CDR3 sequence: CAWSSRNRGANVLTF. For the CDR3, the DNA is TGTGCCTGGAGTAGCAGGAATCGTGGGGCCAACGTCCTGACTTTC.

The chain combines TRBV27 with TRBJ1-6; 9 bases map to TRBD1. V shed 7 bases and J 7 bases; nucleotides not matched to a gene: 5. This CDR3 comprises 14 residues. Germline CDR1 reads MNHEY; CDR2 reads SMNVEV (reference sequence). CDR3 nucleotides: TGTGCCAGCACATCCGGACAGGGGAATTCACCCCTCCACTTT. Translated: CASTSGQGNSPLHF.

The rearrangement links TRBV30 to TRBJ1-1; D gene unclear. The CDR3 extends over 13 amino acids. Trimming left V 3 bases short and J 8 bases short, with 16 bases between. In germline, CDR1 is GTSNPN, CDR2 SVGIG (reference sequence). The CDR3, as DNA: TGTGCCTGGAGGGAGAAAGTTCGCCTCGAAGCTTTCTTT. It is translated as CAWREKVRLEAFF. Drawing the rest from reference TRBV30 and TRBJ1-1, the complete variable domain is SQTIHQWPATLVQPVGSPLSLECTVEGTSNPNLYWYRQAAGRGLQLLFYSVGIGQISSEVPQNLSASRPQDRQFILSSKKLLLSDSGFYLCAWREKVRLEAFFGQGTRLTVV.

The chain recombines TRBV5-4 with TRBJ2-5; 9 bases are shared with TRBD1. The CDR3 totals 15 residues. After removal of 4 bases from V and 4 bases from J, the junction contained 8 bases not matched to a gene. The germline CDR1 and CDR2 sequences are SGHNT and YYREEE (reference sequence). CDR3 in amino acids: CASSHADRGRETQYF. In DNA, the CDR3 is TGTGCCAGCAGCCATGCGGACAGGGGACGAGAGACCCAGTACTTC.

There are a few counts of this clone. The chain links TRBV7-6 to TRBJ2-4, with D perhaps being TRBD1 or TRBD2 (6 bases each). The V gene's germline CDR1 is SGHVS and CDR2 FNYEAQ. This CDR3 is 17 amino acids long. Trimming removed 1 base at V and 3 bases at J, with 16 bases between. The DNA for the CDR3 is TGTGCCAGCAGCTTAGTAGGGGGAGGAGGATTCAAAAACATTCAGTACTTC. It encodes CASSLVGGGGFKNIQYF.

This clone was picked up a small number of times. V usage is TRBV15 and J usage is TRBJ1-2, with TRBD1 identical over 7 bases. Germline CDR1 reads LNHNV; CDR2 reads YYDKDF (reference sequence). V shed 4 bases and J 5 bases; nucleotides not matched to a gene: 4. The CDR3 totals 13 residues. The CDR3: CATSTDRVYGYTF. Written as DNA, the CDR3 is TGTGCCACCAGCACCGACAGGGTTTATGGCTACACCTTC.

This clone showed up just a few times. The chain links TRBV9 to TRBJ2-5, with 8 bases fitting TRBD1. The CDR3 contains 16 residues. From germline, CDR1 is SGDLS and CDR2 YYNGEE. The ends lost 3 bases at V and 5 bases at J; junction bases unmatched: 12. In nucleotides, the CDR3 is TGTGCCAGCAGCGGGTCAGGGGGCCCTGGGGTGGAGACCCAGTACTTC. Translated, it gives CASSGSGGPGVETQYF.

The chain links TRBV7-2 to TRBJ2-5; 8 nucleotides align to TRBD1. Germline trimming cut 0 bases from V and 3 bases from J; bases unmatched to any gene: 0. Per germline, CDR1 SGHTA and CDR2 FQGNSA. The length of the CDR3 is 14 residues. CDR3 amino acids: CASSLAGQEETQYF. CDR3 bases: TGTGCCAGCAGCTTAGCGGGACAGGAAGAGACCCAGTACTTC.

The chain joins TRBV6-5 to TRBJ2-7; D is possibly TRBD1 or TRBD2 (6 bases each). CDR1 and CDR2 from the germline V gene are MNHEY and SVGAGI. This CDR3 has 15 amino acids. Trimming shortened V by 3 bases and J by 5 bases, and 17 bases separated the two germline ends. DNA for the CDR3: TGTGCCAGCAGTTATCGGGAGACAGGCCGGCACGAGCAGTACGTC. It translates to CASSYRETGRHEQYV.